The next 29 T cell receptor beta chains were all read from a single sample in a study of neurological immune-mediated disorders. Each CDR3 protein gets one entry after TCRdb re-called the 5' RACE reads with MiXCR. The repertoire has about 74,000 distinct CDR3 sequences, around 5.5% of them found once; the top ten carry approximately 7%. The sequenced material came from PBMCs. The source is a man between 18 and 35 years old with multiple sclerosis.

This clonotype was seen at least ten times. The CDR3 protein is CSARFRNQPQHF. The CDR3 DNA reads TGCAGTGCTAGGTTCAGAAATCAGCCCCAGCATTTT. This chain joins TRBV20-1 and TRBJ1-5; D remains unclear. Germline CDR1 and CDR2: DFQATT and SNEGSKA (reference sequence). V shed 3 bases and J shed 4 bases, with 7 bases lying between them. The CDR3 consists of 12 residues.

This clonotype came up many times. V and J are TRBV5-1 and TRBJ1-2; D is undetermined. The CDR3 runs to 14 residues. With 4 bases removed from V and 2 bases from J, the gap between germline ends came to 12 bases. Per the germline V gene, CDR1 is SGHRS and CDR2 is YFSETQ. The CDR3 protein is CASSPGDTNYGYTF. DNA for the CDR3: TGCGCCAGCAGCCCTGGAGATACAAACTATGGCTACACCTTC. The whole variable domain, filled in from reference TRBV5-1 and TRBJ1-2, reads KAGVTQTPRYLIKTRGQQVTLSCSPISGHRSVSWYQQTPGQGLQFLFEYFSETQRNKGNFPGRFSGRQFSNSRSEMNVSTLELGDSALYLCASSPGDTNYGYTFGSGTRLTVV.

This clonotype appeared many times. The chain is built from TRBV20-1 and TRBJ2-7; 10 positions match TRBD2. The CDR3 consists of 16 residues. V gave up 0 bases and J gave up 2 bases; unmatched junction bases: 7. Germline-derived CDR1 and CDR2 are DFQATT and SNEGSKA (reference sequence). The CDR3 coding sequence is TGCAGTGCTAGAGATCGAGCGGGGGGGGCCCCCTACGAGCAGTACTTC. Its translation: CSARDRAGGAPYEQYF.

The sample holds many counts of this clonotype. V is TRBV20-1 and J is TRBJ1-2; weak D call: TRBD1 (5 bases). This CDR3 comprises 13 residues. Germline values: CDR1 DFQATT, CDR2 SNEGSKA (reference sequence). V was trimmed by 6 bases and J by 8 bases, leaving 19 bases between them. The CDR3 region has the DNA TGCAGTGCCATGGCAGGGAATTCGGAAGGCTACACCTTC. This translates into CSAMAGNSEGYTF.

The V and J genes are TRBV5-1 and TRBJ1-6, with 7 bases matching TRBD1. CDR3 size: 14 residues. V shed 3 bases, J shed 5 bases, and the junction held 2 bases outside the gene matches. Germline CDR1 and CDR2: SGHRS and YFSETQ. The CDR3 DNA sequence: TGCGCCAGCAGCTCTACAGGGGATAATTCACCCCTCCACTTT. Amino acid sequence: CASSSTGDNSPLHF.

Details on this clonotype: A much bigger clone sits one base away, suggesting this may be a read error. The chain combines TRBV5-1 with TRBJ1-1; no firm D call. This CDR3 region has 13 residues. Trimming removed 4 bases from V and 1 base from J, with 8 bases in between. Germline CDR1 is SGHRS and CDR2 is YFSETQ. The CDR3 protein is CASSTVSNTEAFF. DNA of the CDR3: TGCGCCAGCAGCACCGTGTCGAACACTGAAGCTTTCTTT. The entire variable domain, with the rest obtained from reference TRBV5-1 and TRBJ1-1, is as follows: KAGVTQTPRYLIKTRGQQVTLSCSPISGHRSVSWYQQTPGQGLQFLFEYFSETQRNKGNFPGRFSGRQFSNSRSEMNVSTLELGDSALYLCASSTVSNTEAFFGQGTRLTVV.

Many counts were recorded for this clonotype. This chain connects TRBV10-3 to TRBJ2-1; tentatively, D is TRBD1 (5 bases). The CDR3 runs 15 residues. In germline, CDR1 is ENHRY, CDR2 SYGVKD. Trimming stripped 0 bases from V and 2 bases from J, with 8 bases between. CDR3 DNA: TGTGCCATCAGTGAGTCGGGGCCCCCCTACAATGAGCAGTTCTTC. Translation: CAISESGPPYNEQFF.

This clonotype came up many times. This chain uses TRBV20-1 with TRBJ2-3, with D possibly being TRBD2 (6 bases). Germline V lookup: CDR1 DFQATT, CDR2 SNEGSKA (reference sequence). Trimming shortened V by 8 bases and J by 3 bases, and 15 bases separated the two germline ends. This CDR3 contains 13 residues. CDR3 in amino acids: CSPREERTDTQYF. CDR3 nucleotides: TGCAGTCCCAGGGAGGAGAGGACAGATACGCAGTATTTT.

This clonotype was detected ten times or more. The chain employs TRBV28 and TRBJ2-1, with D tentatively TRBD2 (6 bases). The V and J ends lost 6 bases and 0 bases respectively, with 12 bases between them. This CDR3 region has 15 residues. Germline values: CDR1 MDHEN, CDR2 SYDVKM. The CDR3: CASSRSGISYNEQFF. As DNA, the CDR3 is TGTGCCAGCAGCCGTAGCGGCATCTCCTACAATGAGCAGTTCTTC.

This clonotype was seen a handful of times. The chain joins TRBV20-1 to TRBJ1-4, with D tentatively TRBD1 (6 bases). Trimming pared 3 bases from V and 5 bases from J, leaving 13 bases between. CDR1 is DFQATT and CDR2 is SNEGSKA in the germline V gene (reference sequence). CDR3 length equals 14 residues. CDR3 DNA: TGCAGTGCTAGTGATACAGGGTACAATGAAAAACTGTTTTTT. It is translated as CSASDTGYNEKLFF.

This clonotype was counted many times. This sequence joins TRBV10-3 and TRBJ1-4, with 7 bases lining up with TRBD1. Trimming removed 3 bases from V and 3 bases from J; junction bases left unmatched: 7. There are 16 residues in the CDR3. CDR1 is ENHRY, CDR2 SYGVKD, per germline. CDR3 sequence reads: CAISDPTTGPNEKLFF. In DNA form, the CDR3 reads TGTGCCATCAGTGACCCAACGACAGGGCCTAATGAAAAACTGTTTTTT.

Note on this clonotype: Relative to the germline gene, one junction end is altered; a read error may explain this. This chain joins TRBV20-1 and TRBJ1-5; 12 bases align to TRBD1. Germline V gene lookup returns CDR1 DFQATT and CDR2 SNEGSKA (reference sequence). The CDR3 has 15 amino acids. This CDR3 is CSALSRDRGRKPQNF. The CDR3 DNA is TGCAGTGCTCTCTCCCGGGACAGGGGGCGGAAGCCCCAGAATTTT.

This clonotype was counted at least ten times. The rearrangement joins TRBV12-3 or TRBV12-4 to TRBJ2-2; 10 bases are shared with TRBD2. The V and J ends lost 7 bases and 6 bases, in that order; junction bases with no gene match: 2. This CDR3 spans 13 amino acids. The CDR3 here is CASNLAGAGELFF. CDR3 nucleotide sequence: TGTGCCAGCAATCTAGCGGGAGCCGGGGAGCTGTTTTTT.

For this clonotype: A much more abundant neighbour one base away suggests this may be a read error. In this CDR3 the conserved last residue, phenylalanine or tryptophan, is missing, so a read error is likely. The chain combines TRBV29-1 with TRBJ1-2, with unresolved D. CDR1 is SQVTM and CDR2 is ANQGSEA in the germline V gene. The CDR3 has 10 amino acids. With 5 bases removed from V and 5 bases from J, the gap between germline ends came to 6 bases. DNA for the CDR3: TGCAGCGTTCAAGGGTATGGCTACACCATC. Protein sequence: CSVQGYGYTI.

The chain combines TRBV20-1 with TRBJ2-3, with TRBD2 matching over 11 bases. Germline CDR1 reads DFQATT; CDR2 reads SNEGSKA (reference sequence). The CDR3 is 18 residues long. Unmatched junction bases numbered 14, after V lost 6 bases and J lost 0 bases. As DNA, the CDR3 is TGCAGTGCACTGAGTTTGACTAGCGGGAAATCTAGCACAGATACGCAGTATTTT. This sequence encodes CSALSLTSGKSSTDTQYF.

The table lists this clonotype with many counts. The genes are TRBV5-1 and TRBJ2-2; D remains ambiguous. Germline CDR1 is SGHRS and CDR2 is YFSETQ. The ends were cut back, 4 bases at V and 6 bases at J, with 7 bases in the middle. The CDR3 totals 12 residues. The CDR3: CASSHTSGELFF. In DNA form, the CDR3 reads TGCGCCAGCAGCCACACATCCGGGGAGCTGTTTTTT.

This clonotype occurred many times. The chain combines TRBV7-2 with TRBJ2-1, with D perhaps matching TRBD2 (5 bases). The CDR3 has 15 amino acids. Germline V gene sequence: CDR1 SGHTA, CDR2 FQGNSA. V was clipped by 5 bases and J by 1 base, with 12 bases between them. In DNA form, the CDR3 reads TGTGCCAGCAGCCGAGGACTCCCTTCCTACAATGAGCAGTTCTTC. Residues: CASSRGLPSYNEQFF.

The sample holds many counts of this clonotype. The chain has TRBV15 and TRBJ2-4; D unclear. V lost 1 base and J 5 bases, leaving 12 bases between the germline ends. Germline CDR1 is LNHNV and CDR2 is YYDKDF (reference sequence). The CDR3 is 15 amino acids. The CDR3 sequence: CATSRVTPAQNIQYF. In DNA form, the CDR3 reads TGTGCCACCAGCAGAGTCACGCCCGCCCAAAACATTCAGTACTTC.

This clonotype was detected many times. The V and J genes are TRBV20-1 and TRBJ2-7; D is undetermined. Germline loops: CDR1 DFQATT, CDR2 SNEGSKA (reference sequence). The CDR3 contains 13 residues. V was trimmed by 3 bases and J by 2 bases, leaving 11 bases between them. The CDR3 DNA sequence: TGCAGTGCTAGTGGGGTAGAGGCCTACGAGCAGTACTTC. Its translation: CSASGVEAYEQYF.

Notes on this clonotype: This may stem from a read error, because a much larger clone lies one nucleotide away. This likely comes from a read error, as the CDR3 has no conserved phenylalanine or tryptophan at its end. The rearrangement joins TRBV5-1 to TRBJ2-7, with 10 positions matching TRBD2. Germline CDR1 is SGHRS and CDR2 is YFSETQ. The CDR3 sequence is 13 residues long. V trimming: 2 bases; J trimming: 5 bases; junction bases outside the gene matches: 1. In DNA, the CDR3 is TGCGCCAGCAGCTTAGGACTAGCGGACGAGCAGTACATC. It encodes CASSLGLADEQYI.

This clonotype was counted many times. The rearrangement uses TRBV27 and TRBJ1-1, with a tentative D call TRBD1 (5 bases). Germline V gives CDR1 MNHEY, CDR2 SMNVEV (reference sequence). V was clipped by 7 bases and J by 1 base, with 13 bases between them. The CDR3 totals 14 residues. CDR3 sequence (DNA): TGTGCCAGCATTGTAAGGGGCGGGAACACTGAAGCTTTCTTT. Translation gives CASIVRGGNTEAFF.

About this clonotype: A much larger clone differs by one base, so this may be a read error. The CDR3: CASSLGGGPQEQYF. CDR3 coding DNA: TGTGCCAGCAGCTTGGGTGGCGGGCCCCAAGAGCAGTACTTC. The rearrangement uses TRBV5-6 and TRBJ2-7; TRBD2 might be the D (5 bases). Trimming removed 0 bases at V and 7 bases at J, with 14 bases between. CDR1 and CDR2 from the germline V gene are SGHDT and YYEEEE. This CDR3 comprises 14 residues.

This clonotype was counted many times. This chain uses TRBV7-6 with TRBJ1-6; possible D gene TRBD1, 6 bases. The germline V gene encodes CDR1 SGHVS and CDR2 FNYEAQ. The length of the CDR3 is 19 residues. The V end lost 2 bases, the J end lost 7 bases, and 24 bases lay between the germline ends. CDR3 bases: TGTGCCAGCAGCTTAAGGCCCGGGGGCGGCAGGGAGGCCAATTCACCCCTCCACTTT. Protein: CASSLRPGGGREANSPLHF.

This clonotype has a count of ten or more. The chain recombines TRBV5-1 with TRBJ2-7; possibly TRBD1 for D (6 bases). Deletions cut 3 bases from V and 2 bases from J, with 6 bases between. Germline lookup yields CDR1 SGHRS and CDR2 YFSETQ. The CDR3 is made up of 12 amino acids. The CDR3 bases are TGCGCCAGCAGCTGGGACACCTACGAGCAGTACTTC. Translation gives CASSWDTYEQYF.

This clonotype was counted ten times or more. The rearrangement uses TRBV27 and TRBJ2-3, with 11 bases matching TRBD1. The CDR3 length is 15 residues. Germline loops: CDR1 MNHEY, CDR2 SMNVEV (reference sequence). Trimming took 6 bases from V and 4 from J; bases not matched to a gene: 6. Here the CDR3 reads CASRPDRGQADTQYF. For the CDR3, the DNA is TGTGCCAGCAGGCCGGACAGGGGGCAGGCAGATACGCAGTATTTT.

This clonotype was recorded many times. The chain employs TRBV24-1 and TRBJ2-1; D is undetermined. Looked up from germline, CDR1 is KGHDR and CDR2 is SFDVKD. Trimming took 4 bases from V and 5 from J, leaving 5 bases between them. CDR3 length: 12 amino acids. The CDR3 DNA reads as TGTGCCACCAGTGACCGTAACAATGAGCAGTTCTTC. It codes for CATSDRNNEQFF.

This clonotype showed up just a few times. One base away lies a much larger clone, so this may be a sequencing read error. The chain carries TRBV11-2 and TRBJ2-1, with D hard to call. V was pared by 5 bases and J by 10 bases, with 12 bases between. This CDR3 contains 12 residues. Germline values: CDR1 SGHAT, CDR2 FQNNGV. The CDR3 DNA follows: TGTGCCAGCAGCACCTCGAACGTAGAGCAGTTCTTC. It specifies CASSTSNVEQFF.

Many counts were recorded for this clonotype. This sequence joins TRBV7-2 and TRBJ1-1, with D hard to call. There are 13 residues in the CDR3. The germline gives CDR1 SGHTA, CDR2 FQGNSA. The V end was cut by 5 bases, the J end by 6 bases, with 13 bases between. As DNA, the CDR3 is TGTGCCAGCAGCCCTAGCGCCGGGTCTGAAGCTTTCTTT. As protein: CASSPSAGSEAFF.

This clonotype was observed at least ten times. The chain recombines TRBV5-1 with TRBJ2-7; D is undetermined. Deletions cut 0 bases from V and 5 bases from J, with 15 bases between. Germline CDR1 and CDR2: SGHRS and YFSETQ. The CDR3 consists of 15 residues. In DNA, the CDR3 is TGCGCCAGCAGCTTGGGTTTAGGGATATTCCACGAGCAGTACTTC. Protein: CASSLGLGIFHEQYF.